These T cell receptor beta chains were read from a single sample in a study of cytomegalovirus exposure and HLA in healthy donors. Produced via immunoSEQ multiplex PCR; TCRdb's table is partial and in-frame only. The listing contains about 74,000 clones. The sequencing input was PBMCs. The receptors here all came from a female donor in good health and CMV-seropositive. CDR3s include the opening cysteine and the closing phenylalanine or tryptophan. A D gene is named only where the DNA matches it firmly.

V gene,J gene,D gene,CDR3 DNA,CDR3 protein
TRBV27,TRBJ2-2,TRBD1,TGTGCCAGCAGCAAAGACAGGGGATCCACCGGGGAGCTGTTTTTT,CASSKDRGSTGELFF
TRBV29-1,TRBJ2-1,.,TGCAGCGCCGCGGGCCAGTTCTTC,CSAAGQFF
TRBV6-1,TRBJ2-2,.,TGTGCCAGTACACCTTCCGCGAACACCGGGGAGCTGTTTTTT,CASTPSANTGELFF
TRBV6-5,TRBJ2-1,.,TGTGCCAGCAGTCTCGGACAGTACAATGAGCAGTTCTTC,CASSLGQYNEQFF
TRBV7-2,TRBJ2-7,.,TGTGCCAGCAGCTTAGCCGGTAGTGTAATGAGCTCCTACGAGCAGTACTTC,CASSLAGSVMSSYEQYF
TRBV4-3,TRBJ2-7,TRBD2,TGCGCCAGCAGCCAAGTGGCTAGCGGGGCTACCTACGAGCAGTACTTC,CASSQVASGATYEQYF
TRBV28,TRBJ1-4,.,TGTGCCAGCAGCTCCGGACAGTGGATAGAAAAACTGTTTTTT,CASSSGQWIEKLFF
TRBV25-1,TRBJ1-6,TRBD1,TGTGCCAGCAGTTCGACAGGGAGCCGATATAATTCACCCCTCCACTTT,CASSSTGSRYNSPLHF
TRBV25-1,TRBJ2-5,.,TGTGCCAGCACGGCGGCGGGGGCGTCCCCCCAGTACTTC,CASTAAGASPQYF
TRBV28,TRBJ2-7,TRBD1,TGTGCCAGCAGTCCCCCGATAAGACAGGGATTCTCCTACGAGCAGTACTTC,CASSPPIRQGFSYEQYF
TRBV5-1,TRBJ2-7,TRBD2,TGCGCCAGCAGCTTGGTCGGCGGGAGGGCCGCCGAGCAGTACTTC,CASSLVGGRAAEQYF
TRBV5-1,TRBJ1-1,.,TGCGCCAGCAGCTTAGCCCAGGGGCCCACTGAAGCTTTCTTT,CASSLAQGPTEAFF
TRBV28,TRBJ2-5,.,TGTGCCAGCAGTTTATTTTCCCCAGGCCAGCAAGAGACCCAGTACTTC,CASSLFSPGQQETQYF
TRBV28,TRBJ2-7,TRBD1,TGTGCCAGTTCGACAGGGGGGTACGAGCAGTACTTC,CASSTGGYEQYF
TRBV7-9,TRBJ1-3,TRBD1,TGTGCCAGCAGCGCCCTGTGGACAGGGTCTGGAAACACCATATATTTT,CASSALWTGSGNTIYF
TRBV7-8,TRBJ2-7,.,TGTGCCAGCAGCTTTGTTGCGGAGAGCTCCTACGAGCAGTACTTC,CASSFVAESSYEQYF
TRBV4-2,TRBJ2-2,TRBD2,TGTGCCAGCAGCCAAGACCCGGGACTAGCGGGAGGCACCGGGGAGCTGTTTTTT,CASSQDPGLAGGTGELFF
TRBV28,TRBJ2-7,.,TGTGCCAGCATGACTACGACCGGGGGAAGAGACTACGAGCAGTACTTC,CASMTTTGGRDYEQYF
TRBV28,TRBJ2-5,TRBD2,TGTGCCAGCAGGGACTCCTTAGCGGGAGCAGCCGAGACCCAGTACTTC,CASRDSLAGAAETQYF
TRBV25-1,TRBJ1-2,.,TGTGCCAGCAGTGAACCCCACACTAACTATGGCTACACCTTC,CASSEPHTNYGYTF
TRBV19,TRBJ1-4,.,TGTGCCACCTACAACCCCGGACAACTTGAAAAACTGTTTTTT,CATYNPGQLEKLFF
TRBV29-1,TRBJ2-3,.,TGCAGCGTTGAATTTAGTGCGGGATACACAGATACGCAGTATTTT,CSVEFSAGYTDTQYF
TRBV20-1,TRBJ1-1,.,TGCAGTGCTAGAACAGGGACTGAAGCTTTCTTT,CSARTGTEAFF
TRBV6-6,TRBJ1-2,.,TGTGCCAGCAGTGAGACAGGCTCTGGCTACACCTTC,CASSETGSGYTF
TRBV5-3,TRBJ2-1,TRBD2,TGTGCCAGAAGACACCGAAAGGCTAGCGGGGGGGTTTTATACAATGAGCAGTTCTTC,CARRHRKASGGVLYNEQFF
TRBV7-9,TRBJ2-7,TRBD1,TGTGCCAGCAGCACCTATAGTGGGACAGGAACCTACGAGCAGTACTTC,CASSTYSGTGTYEQYF
TRBV5-6,TRBJ2-2,.,TGTGCCAGCAGCTGGGCCTCCACCGGGGAGCTGTTTTTT,CASSWASTGELFF
TRBV18,TRBJ1-1,.,TGTGCCAGCTCACGAGGGAAGGCTGAAGCTTTCTTT,CASSRGKAEAFF
TRBV7-2,TRBJ2-7,.,TGTGCCAGCAGCCTGAACCTACAGGGCTCGGGGCTCTACGAGCAGTACTTC,CASSLNLQGSGLYEQYF
TRBV7-2,TRBJ1-1,TRBD1,TGTGCCAGCAGGGGACAGGGCGTGAACACTGAAGCTTTCTTT,CASRGQGVNTEAFF
TRBV5-1,TRBJ2-1,.,TGCGCCAGCACCTTTTCGAATGAGCAGTTCTTC,CASTFSNEQFF
TRBV6-5,TRBJ1-1,TRBD1,TGTGCCAGCAGTTACAGCCCACAGGGGGGGACTGAAGCTTTCTTT,CASSYSPQGGTEAFF
TRBV30,TRBJ1-3,.,TGTGCCTGGAGGGTGGGGACGGGAGCGGGTGGAAACACCATATATTTT,CAWRVGTGAGGNTIYF
TRBV4-1,TRBJ2-7,.,TGCGCCAGCAGCCAAGGTGGCAGGGGCTACGAGCAGTACTTC,CASSQGGRGYEQYF
TRBV5-1,TRBJ2-7,.,TGCGCCAGCAGCTCCGGACAGATCGAAACCTACGAGCAGTACTTC,CASSSGQIETYEQYF
TRBV27,TRBJ2-1,.,TGTGCCAGCAGCCCTGGTTTGGGGAGCTCCTACAATGAGCAGTTCTTC,CASSPGLGSSYNEQFF
TRBV28,TRBJ2-3,.,TGTGCCAGCAGACCTATTGGGGGCCGCACAGATACGCAGTATTTT,CASRPIGGRTDTQYF
TRBV14,TRBJ2-5,TRBD2,TGTGCCAGCAGCCTCCCCCCCAGGGTAGCGGGCGCGGAGACCCAGTACTTC,CASSLPPRVAGAETQYF
TRBV27,TRBJ2-7,.,TGTGCCAGCAGGGGGGTTGGGGCGGGATTTCCGTTCGAGCAGTACTTC,CASRGVGAGFPFEQYF
TRBV27,TRBJ1-4,.,TGTGCCAGCAGTCTTGGACAGACCGCAACTAATGAAAAACTGTTTTTT,CASSLGQTATNEKLFF
TRBV5-4,TRBJ2-1,TRBD2,TGTGCCAGCACTGAGGAATCAGCGGGAGGCTGGGATGAGCAGTTCTTC,CASTEESAGGWDEQFF
TRBV19,TRBJ1-5,TRBD1,TGTGCCGGTAGCGACCAGGGACAGTTAAGCAATCAGCCCCAGCATTTT,CAGSDQGQLSNQPQHF
TRBV4-3,TRBJ2-2,.,TGCGCCAGCAGCCCCGGCACTACAAACACCGGGGAGCTGTTTTTT,CASSPGTTNTGELFF
TRBV10-3,TRBJ2-7,TRBD1,TGTGCCATCAGTGGAATGGGACAGGGCTCCTACGAGCAGTACTTC,CAISGMGQGSYEQYF
TRBV20-1,TRBJ2-3,.,TGCAGTGCTAGAGAACTACCCCTGGTGTATTTT,CSARELPLVYF
TRBV19,TRBJ1-2,TRBD1,TGTGCCAGTAGTATGGAAACAGGGGACGGCTACACCTTC,CASSMETGDGYTF
TRBV9,TRBJ2-1,.,TGTGCCAGCTCCCCCTATGGGGCAGGGAATGAGCAGTTCTTC,CASSPYGAGNEQFF
TRBV4-2,TRBJ2-1,TRBD2,TGTGCCAGCAGCCAAGGGGTAGGGACTAGCGGGATGGATGAGCAGTTCTTC,CASSQGVGTSGMDEQFF
TRBV2,TRBJ1-1,TRBD1,TGTGCCAGCAGTGAAATTTACAGGGGGACTGAAGCTTTCTTT,CASSEIYRGTEAFF
TRBV7-9,TRBJ2-6,.,TGTGCCAGCGGCCCGCACAGCTCTGGGGCCAACGTCCTGACTTTC,CASGPHSSGANVLTF
TRBV15,TRBJ2-7,TRBD1,TGTGCCACCAGCCCGGGGACAGGGGGTAAGAACGAGCAGTACTTC,CATSPGTGGKNEQYF
TRBV7-2,TRBJ2-5,.,TGTGCCAGCAGCCTAAGTTACGAGACCCAGTACTTC,CASSLSYETQYF
TRBV11-2,TRBJ1-1,.,TGTGCCAGCAGCTTATTCAGGGGCACTGAAGCTTTCTTT,CASSLFRGTEAFF
TRBV7-2,TRBJ2-7,.,TGTGCCAGCAGCTCCTCTCAGTACGAGCAGTACTTC,CASSSSQYEQYF
TRBV7-3,TRBJ2-1,TRBD2,TGTGCCAGCAGTTCAGCAGCGGGAGCTCTAAATGAGCAGTTCTTC,CASSSAAGALNEQFF